Below, 25 T cell receptor beta chains from the same sample are listed, as sequenced in a study of T cell changes during pregnancy in multiple sclerosis (dated by TCRdb to between 2019 and 2020). The library was built by means of the immunoSEQ multiplex PCR assay. TCRdb mirrors the immuneACCESS table, restricted to in-frame sequences. Some clones are absent from its copies; in checked studies, under half trace to an unresolved V gene, and the reason for the others is unknown. Recorded for this sample are 80,000 to 100,000 clones; approximately 90% of them occurred a single time. The top ten clones comprise under 0.85% of the sample. The sequencing used peripheral blood, collected in the second trimester of pregnancy. All receptors derive from a female donor in good health, enrolled as a control in a pregnancy study.

V usage is TRBV5-1 and J usage is TRBJ1-5; 10 nucleotides match TRBD1. Trimming took 2 bases from V and 0 from J; bases not matched to a gene: 2. The CDR3 consists of 16 residues. The germline gives CDR1 SGHRS, CDR2 YFSETQ. This chain's CDR3 is CASSFGTGDSNQPQHF. The DNA of the CDR3 is TGCGCCAGCAGCTTCGGGACAGGGGATAGCAATCAGCCCCAGCATTTT.

The chain employs TRBV7-9 and TRBJ1-5; D might be TRBD1 (6 bases). V was shortened by 1 base and J by 6 bases, with 13 bases between the two germline ends. CDR1 and CDR2 (germline): SEHNR, FQNEAQ (reference sequence). The CDR3 runs to 15 residues. CDR3 sequence reads: CASSLGQPGVQPQHF. The CDR3 region has the DNA TGTGCCAGCAGCTTAGGCCAGCCAGGGGTTCAGCCCCAGCATTTT. The complete variable domain, with remaining parts taken from reference TRBV7-9 and TRBJ1-5, reads DTGVSQNPRHKITKRGQNVTFRCDPISEHNRLYWYRQTLGQGPEFLTYFQNEAQLEKSRLLSDRFSAERPKGSFSTLEIQRTEQGDSAMYLCASSLGQPGVQPQHFGDGTRLSIL.

The CDR3 sequence: CAGPSLGSPEGNTIYF. In nucleotides, the CDR3 is TGTGCCGGGCCCAGTCTGGGCAGCCCGGAAGGAAACACCATATATTTT. The chain combines TRBV7-8 with TRBJ1-3; no clear D gene. Trimming removed 11 bases from V and 4 bases from J, with 24 bases in between. Looked up from germline, CDR1 is SGHVS and CDR2 is FQNEAQ. The CDR3 sequence is 16 residues long.

The CDR3 sequence: CATLPGQQNTEAFF. The CDR3 DNA follows: TGTGCCACCCTCCCGGGACAGCAGAACACTGAAGCTTTCTTT. The V call is TRBV2, the J call TRBJ1-1, with TRBD1 identical over 7 bases. Germline trimming cut 10 bases from V and 1 base from J; bases unmatched to any gene: 9. This CDR3 comprises 14 residues. Germline lookup yields CDR1 SNHLY and CDR2 FYNNEI.

The chain links TRBV2 to TRBJ1-1; D gene unclear. V lost 2 bases, J lost 7 bases, and 17 bases lay in between. Germline V gene sequence: CDR1 SNHLY, CDR2 FYNNEI. This CDR3 spans 15 amino acids. This chain's CDR3 is CASSERQTAEGEAFF. CDR3 nucleotide sequence: TGTGCCAGCAGTGAAAGGCAGACTGCCGAAGGTGAAGCTTTCTTT.

The CDR3 DNA sequence: TGTGCCAGCAGCTCCGTAGCGGGAGGGCCCGGGGGCCAATTCTTC. This codes for CASSSVAGGPGGQFF. V and J are TRBV7-2 and TRBJ2-1; 11 bases agree with TRBD2. CDR3 length: 15 amino acids. V shed 4 bases and J 16 bases; nucleotides not matched to a gene: 15. Germline V CDR1 and CDR2: SGHTA, FQGNSA.

This rearrangement joins TRBV28 to TRBJ1-1; no clear D. Germline V gene data show CDR1 as MDHEN and CDR2 as SYDVKM. Trimming left V 6 bases short and J 2 bases short, with 10 bases between. The CDR3 is 13 residues long. The CDR3 coding sequence is TGTGCCAGCAGCACTGATTTAAACACTGAAGCTTTCTTT. Amino acids: CASSTDLNTEAFF.

The table lists this clone with a count of one. The chain employs TRBV7-2 and TRBJ2-1; TRBD2 matches 13 bases. Germline V gene sequence: CDR1 SGHTA, CDR2 FQGNSA. The CDR3 length is 18 residues. The ends lost 5 bases at V and 5 bases at J; junction bases unmatched: 12. The CDR3 loop reads CASSKYPRTSGSNNEQFF. CDR3 nucleotide sequence: TGTGCCAGCAGCAAGTACCCACGGACTAGCGGGAGTAACAATGAGCAGTTCTTC. Together with reference TRBV7-2 and TRBJ2-1, the CDR3 gives the full variable domain: GAGVSQSPSNKVTEKGKDVELRCDPISGHTALYWYRQSLGQGLEFLIYFQGNSAPDKSGLPSDRFSAERTGGSVSTLTIQRTQQEDSAVYLCASSKYPRTSGSNNEQFFGPGTRLTVL.

This sequence joins TRBV2 and TRBJ2-3; possibly TRBD1 for D (5 bases). Germline V lookup: CDR1 SNHLY, CDR2 FYNNEI. CDR3 length: 14 residues. V was trimmed by 4 bases and J by 2 bases, leaving 10 bases between them. The CDR3 DNA follows: TGTGCCAGCAGTGCCCGACAGCCCACAGATACGCAGTATTTT. It translates to CASSARQPTDTQYF. Looking up the rest from reference TRBV2 and TRBJ2-3 gives the full variable domain: EPEVTQTPSHQVTQMGQEVILRCVPISNHLYFYWYRQILGQKVEFLVSFYNNEISEKSEIFDDQFSVERPDGSNFTLKIRSTKLEDSAMYFCASSARQPTDTQYFGPGTRLTVL.

About this clone itself: Other DNA sequences within the sample encode an identical CDR3. This chain connects TRBV18 to TRBJ1-1; 8 bases match TRBD1. From germline, CDR1 is KGHSH and CDR2 LQKENI. V shed 3 bases, J shed 1 base, and the junction held 1 base outside the gene matches. This CDR3 has 14 amino acids. For the CDR3, the DNA is TGTGCCAGCTCACCGGGGACAGGGAACACTGAAGCTTTCTTT. Its protein is CASSPGTGNTEAFF.

This chain's CDR3 is CASSRDRGKSGEQYF. As DNA, the CDR3 is TGTGCCAGCTCAAGGGACAGGGGGAAGTCGGGGGAGCAGTACTTC. The chain is built from TRBV18 and TRBJ2-7; 11 nucleotides match TRBD1. Germline lookup yields CDR1 KGHSH and CDR2 LQKENI. The CDR3 has 15 amino acids. With V trimmed by 5 bases and J by 7 bases, 10 bases remained unmatched.

This chain links TRBV4-2 with TRBJ1-1; TRBD1 agrees at 9 bases. Germline CDR1 and CDR2: LGHNA and YNFKEQ. CDR3 size: 15 residues. With V trimmed by 0 bases and J by 1 base, 0 bases remained unmatched. The DNA of the CDR3 is TGTGCCAGCAGCCAAGAACAGGGGGCGAACACTGAAGCTTTCTTT. Translating gives CASSQEQGANTEAFF.

This clone was detected only once. The chain couples TRBV7-6 to TRBJ2-3; D is uncertain. The CDR3 is 15 residues long. The germline V gene has CDR1 SGHVS and CDR2 FNYEAQ. The V end was cut by 1 base, the J end by 3 bases, with 11 bases between. CDR3 DNA sequence: TGTGCCAGCAGCTTAGTTCCCGGTAGAACAGATACGCAGTATTTT. This sequence encodes CASSLVPGRTDTQYF.

The rearrangement joins TRBV7-9 to TRBJ2-1, with 13 bases identical to TRBD2. Germline V gene lookup returns CDR1 SEHNR and CDR2 FQNEAQ (reference sequence). The V segment lost 5 bases and the J segment 4 bases; nucleotides outside the gene matches: 2. The CDR3 is made up of 15 amino acids. The CDR3 sequence: CASSILAGGYNEQFF. CDR3 nucleotides: TGTGCCAGCAGCATACTAGCGGGAGGGTACAATGAGCAGTTCTTC.

The chain combines TRBV29-1 with TRBJ2-4; D possibly corresponds to TRBD2 (5 bases). Per germline, CDR1 SQVTM and CDR2 ANQGSEA. The CDR3 is 15 amino acids. V dropped 6 bases and J dropped 0 bases, with 15 bases sitting between them. CDR3 in amino acids: CSVGPGRGAKNIQYF. In DNA, the CDR3 is TGCAGCGTAGGCCCTGGGAGAGGAGCCAAAAACATTCAGTACTTC. Supplemented by reference TRBV29-1 and TRBJ2-4, the full variable domain reads SAVISQKPSRDICQRGTSLTIQCQVDSQVTMMFWYRQQPGQSLTLIATANQGSEATYESGFVIDKFPISRPNLTFSTLTVSNMSPEDSSIYLCSVGPGRGAKNIQYFGAGTRLSVL.

The genes are TRBV5-1 and TRBJ1-4, with D perhaps TRBD1 (5 bases). The CDR3 spans 15 residues. V was pared by 4 bases and J by 5 bases, with 15 bases between. The germline gives CDR1 SGHRS, CDR2 YFSETQ. CDR3 nucleotide sequence: TGCGCCAGCAGCGTAGGACGGCCAGGGAATGAAAAACTGTTTTTT. This encodes CASSVGRPGNEKLFF.

This sequence joins TRBV30 and TRBJ1-6; TRBD1 might be the D (6 bases). The CDR3 loop spans 14 amino acids. Trimming cost V 0 bases and J 9 bases, with 12 bases left between them. Germline values: CDR1 GTSNPN, CDR2 SVGIG (reference sequence). The CDR3 DNA sequence: TGTGCCTGGAGTGTAACAGGGAACGCTTCACCCCTCCACTTT. It encodes CAWSVTGNASPLHF.

The V gene is TRBV21-1, the J gene TRBJ2-4; the table assigns TRBD1, which was not confirmed against the DNA. TRBV21-1 is annotated as a pseudogene. The CDR3 extends over 19 amino acids. DNA of the CDR3: TGTGCCAGCGCAGGTCTCAGGGGCGGACAGGGACAAGCCAAAAACATTCAGTACTTC. Residues: CASAGLRGGQGQAKNIQYF.

This clone was detected once. The genes are TRBV11-2 and TRBJ1-2; 7 bases agree with TRBD1. With 7 bases clipped from V and 2 bases from J, the junction kept 7 bases outside the gene matches. This CDR3 comprises 14 residues. Germline lookup yields CDR1 SGHAT and CDR2 FQNNGV. CDR3 amino acids: CASKLIRGNYGYTF. In DNA form, the CDR3 reads TGTGCCAGCAAGCTCATCAGGGGGAACTATGGCTACACCTTC.

This clone was observed a single time. J is TRBJ2-3 and V is TRBV5-4, with 11 bases matching TRBD2. Germline V gene lookup returns CDR1 SGHNT and CDR2 YYREEE (reference sequence). With 4 bases clipped from V and 0 bases from J, the junction kept 13 bases outside the gene matches. The CDR3 sequence is 19 residues long. CDR3 loop: CASSPSRLAGPSSTDTQYF. CDR3 nucleotide sequence: TGTGCCAGCAGCCCTTCCCGACTAGCGGGGCCGTCGAGCACAGATACGCAGTATTTT.

The genes are TRBV9 and TRBJ2-3, with 10 bases identical to TRBD2. Germline V CDR1 and CDR2: SGDLS, YYNGEE. CDR3 length: 14 amino acids. Unmatched junction bases numbered 9, after V lost 8 bases and J lost 6 bases. As DNA, the CDR3 is TGTGCCAGAGGGAGCGGGAGGGGCTCCGATACGCAGTATTTT. Its translation is CARGSGRGSDTQYF.

The chain is built from TRBV5-6 and TRBJ1-2; 11 bases fit TRBD1. There are 17 residues in the CDR3. Losses at the gene ends were 2 bases for V and 8 bases for J; bases not matched to a gene: 14. Germline CDR1 reads SGHDT; CDR2 reads YYEEEE. The CDR3 DNA is TGTGCCAGCAGCTTCTTTAATAGCCGGGACAGGGGGAAAGGCTACACCTTC. It yields the protein CASSFFNSRDRGKGYTF.

This chain joins TRBV25-1 and TRBJ1-4; 10 nucleotides align to TRBD1. V lost 1 base and J lost 7; bases outside the gene matches: 3. The CDR3 is made up of 15 amino acids. Germline assignment: CDR1 MGHDK and CDR2 SYGVNS. CDR3: CASSEFWTGGEKLFF. CDR3 sequence (DNA): TGTGCCAGCAGTGAATTTTGGACAGGGGGTGAAAAACTGTTTTTT.

This chain uses TRBV9 with TRBJ1-2; 8 nucleotides agree with TRBD1. The V and J ends lost 3 bases and 5 bases, in that order; junction bases with no gene match: 6. CDR1 SGDLS and CDR2 YYNGEE come from the germline V gene. This CDR3 comprises 14 residues. CDR3 DNA sequence: TGTGCCAGCAGCGGACGGACAGGGATTTATGGCTACACCTTC. The encoded protein is CASSGRTGIYGYTF. Supplemented by reference TRBV9 and TRBJ1-2, the full variable domain reads DSGVTQTPKHLITATGQRVTLRCSPRSGDLSVYWYQQSLDQGLQFLIQYYNGEERAKGNILERFSAQQFPDLHSELNLSSLELGDSALYFCASSGRTGIYGYTFGSGTRLTVV.

The rearrangement links TRBV28 to TRBJ2-3, with 9 positions matching TRBD1. V lost 5 bases to trimming and J lost 0 bases; unmatched junction nucleotides: 3. The CDR3 length is 15 residues. Germline lookup yields CDR1 MDHEN and CDR2 SYDVKM. Here the CDR3 reads CASSRTGDSTDTQYF. Here the CDR3 DNA reads TGTGCCAGCAGTCGGACAGGGGATAGCACAGATACGCAGTATTTT. The full variable domain, completed using reference TRBV28 and TRBJ2-3, is DVKVTQSSRYLVKRTGEKVFLECVQDMDHENMFWYRQDPGLGLRLIYFSYDVKMKEKGDIPEGYSVSREKKERFSLILESASTNQTSMYLCASSRTGDSTDTQYFGPGTRLTVL.